This TCR beta chain was observed in a study of T cell repertoires in ileal Crohn's disease. Turning to the study itself: All patients had surgery for stricturing (about 60%) or penetrating (around 40%) disease. Thiopurines (around eleven) or anti-TNF agents (18) were given postoperatively to about half.

The CDR3 covers 15 residues. Trimming left V 4 bases short and J 3 bases short, with 17 bases between. Germline lookup yields CDR1 SGDLS and CDR2 YYNGEE. Assay: immunoSEQ multiplex PCR; the TCRdb copy retains only in-frame clones and omits some. The table has approximately 6,800 clones, roughly 70% seen once. Adults with ileal or ileocolonic Crohn's disease and an indication for resection were eligible. The gene calls are TRBV9 and TRBJ2-7, with D perhaps TRBD1 (5 bases). The sample was ileal tissue. The source of this sequence is an adult with Crohn's disease. CDR3 nucleotide sequence: TGTGCCAGCAGCAACCCCTCGGAACAGGACTACGAGCAGTACTTC. Translated: CASSNPSEQDYEQYF.